These T cell receptor beta chains were read from a single sample in a study of shared clonotypes between healthy human individuals. Here immunoSEQ multiplex PCR was the method, and the copy in TCRdb shows in-frame clones only, minus some. This table has approximately 110,000 clones, around two thirds appearing once. The specimen was memory CD8+ T cells sorted from blood. These receptors were collected from a woman aged 25 to 45 in good health. The CDR3 runs from the conserved cysteine through the conserved F or W. The order of the fields is J gene, D gene, V gene, clone size, CDR3 protein, CDR3 DNA. D genes are given only for firm matches. Not all rows give a size; the values are once, few, many and, for expanded clones, a class.

>TRBJ2-1|-|TRBV11-2|-
CASSLLIAKNNEQFF
TGTGCCAGCAGCCTATTAATAGCGAAAAACAATGAGCAGTTCTTC
>TRBJ2-1|-|TRBV28|-
CASRRSMARGYNEQFF
TGTGCCAGCAGAAGGAGTATGGCCCGGGGCTACAATGAGCAGTTCTTC
>TRBJ2-1|TRBD1|TRBV4-1|-
CASSSRDSDEQFF
TGCGCCAGCAGCTCAAGGGACAGCGATGAGCAGTTCTTC
>TRBJ2-1|TRBD1|TRBV27|-
CASSGTGRYEQFF
TGTGCCAGCAGTGGGACAGGGCGCTATGAGCAGTTCTTC
>TRBJ2-3|-|TRBV5-1|-
CASRRTGDTQYF
TGCGCCAGCAGACGTACGGGAGATACGCAGTATTTT
>TRBJ2-7|-|TRBV5-5|-
CASSLGGTYLGLREQYF
TGTGCCAGCAGCTTGGGAGGTACTTATCTGGGCTTGCGCGAGCAGTACTTC
>TRBJ2-1|-|TRBV11-2|-
CASSKTSLEQFF
TGTGCCAGCAGCAAAACTAGCCTTGAGCAGTTCTTC
>TRBJ2-7|-|TRBV29-1|many
CSVAERADLYEQYF
TGCAGCGTGGCCGAGCGCGCCGACTTATACGAGCAGTACTTC
>TRBJ1-2|TRBD1|TRBV6-1|-
CASSEVLDRVGYGYTF
TGTGCCAGCAGTGAAGTGCTGGACAGGGTTGGTTATGGCTACACCTTC
>TRBJ2-7|-|TRBV28|-
CASKTRGGRNSYEQYF
TGTGCCAGCAAAACTCGTGGGGGGAGAAACTCCTACGAGCAGTACTTC
>TRBJ2-7|TRBD2|TRBV28|-
CASSFVWLAGETGEQYF
TGTGCCAGCAGTTTTGTTTGGCTAGCGGGAGAAACGGGTGAGCAGTACTTC
>TRBJ2-7|-|TRBV28|few
CASTGATGLRYEQYF
TGTGCCAGCACCGGGGCGACGGGTTTAAGGTACGAGCAGTACTTC
>TRBJ2-2|-|TRBV29-1|-
CSVDLQTGELFF
TGCAGCGTTGATTTGCAGACCGGGGAGCTGTTTTTT
>TRBJ2-7|-|TRBV2|-
CASSVKLSYEQYF
TGTGCCAGCAGTGTAAAACTCTCCTACGAGCAGTACTTC
>TRBJ2-6|-|TRBV23-1|-
CASRAGTGSGANVLTF
TGCGCCAGCAGAGCCGGGACTGGCTCTGGGGCCAACGTCCTGACTTTC
>TRBJ2-7|TRBD2|TRBV19|-
CASSISGSYEQYF
TGTGCCAGTAGTATAAGCGGGAGTTACGAGCAGTACTTC
>TRBJ2-3|-|TRBV5-1|many
CASSGSSGSSTDTQYF
TGCGCCAGCTCGGGATCATCGGGATCTAGCACAGATACGCAGTATTTT
>TRBJ1-1|TRBD1|TRBV7-6|-
CASSFQDTGGTEAFF
TGTGCCAGCAGCTTCCAGGACACAGGGGGGACTGAAGCTTTCTTT